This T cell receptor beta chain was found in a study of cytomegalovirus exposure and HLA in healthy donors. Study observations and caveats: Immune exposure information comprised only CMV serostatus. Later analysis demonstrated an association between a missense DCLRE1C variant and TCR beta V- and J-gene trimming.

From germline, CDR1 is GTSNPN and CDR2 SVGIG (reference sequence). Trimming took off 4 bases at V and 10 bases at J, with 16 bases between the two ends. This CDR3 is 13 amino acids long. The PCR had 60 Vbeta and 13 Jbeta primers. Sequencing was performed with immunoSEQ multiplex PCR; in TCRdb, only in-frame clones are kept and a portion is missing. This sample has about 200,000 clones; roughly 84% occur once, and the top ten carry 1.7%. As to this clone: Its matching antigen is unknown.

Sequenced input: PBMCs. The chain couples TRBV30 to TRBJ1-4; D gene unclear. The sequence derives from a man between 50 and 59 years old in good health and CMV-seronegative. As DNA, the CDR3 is TGTGCCTGGATGCCCACTGGAGGGAGAAAACTGTTTTTT. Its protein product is CAWMPTGGRKLFF.